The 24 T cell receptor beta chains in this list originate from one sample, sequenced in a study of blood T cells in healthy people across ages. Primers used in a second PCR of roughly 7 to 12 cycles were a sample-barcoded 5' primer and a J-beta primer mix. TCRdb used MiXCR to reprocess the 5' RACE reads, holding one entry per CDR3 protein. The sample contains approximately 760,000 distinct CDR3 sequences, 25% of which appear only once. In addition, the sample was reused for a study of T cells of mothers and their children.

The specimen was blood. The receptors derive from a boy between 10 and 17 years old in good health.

CDR3 sequence (DNA): TGTGCCAGCAGCTTAGCGACAGGGCCCCGATACTACGAGCAGTACTTC. It codes for CASSLATGPRYYEQYF. The chain employs TRBV7-2 and TRBJ2-7; 7 nucleotides agree with TRBD1. J lost 3 bases, V lost 0 bases, and 8 bases had no gene match. Per the germline V gene, CDR1 is SGHTA and CDR2 is FQGNSA. The CDR3 totals 16 residues.

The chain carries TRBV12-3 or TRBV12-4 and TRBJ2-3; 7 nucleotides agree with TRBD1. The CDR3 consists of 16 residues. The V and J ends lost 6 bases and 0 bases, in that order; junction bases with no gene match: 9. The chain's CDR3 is CASRQGLGSSTDTQYF. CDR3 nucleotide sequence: TGTGCCAGCAGACAGGGGTTGGGTTCTAGCACAGATACGCAGTATTTT.

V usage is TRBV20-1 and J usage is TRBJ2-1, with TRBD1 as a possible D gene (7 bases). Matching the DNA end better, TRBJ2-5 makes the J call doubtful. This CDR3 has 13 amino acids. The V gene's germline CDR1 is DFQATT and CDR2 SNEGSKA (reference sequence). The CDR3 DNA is TGCAGTGTGGGGGCGACAGGGAGGGAGACCCAGTACTTC. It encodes CSVGATGRETQYF.

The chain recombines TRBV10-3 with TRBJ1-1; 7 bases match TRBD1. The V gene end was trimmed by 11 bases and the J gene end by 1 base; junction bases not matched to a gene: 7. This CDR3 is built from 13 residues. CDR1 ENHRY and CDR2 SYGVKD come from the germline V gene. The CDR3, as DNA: TGTGCCTCAAACAGGGGCGCGAACACTGAAGCTTTCTTT. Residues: CASNRGANTEAFF.

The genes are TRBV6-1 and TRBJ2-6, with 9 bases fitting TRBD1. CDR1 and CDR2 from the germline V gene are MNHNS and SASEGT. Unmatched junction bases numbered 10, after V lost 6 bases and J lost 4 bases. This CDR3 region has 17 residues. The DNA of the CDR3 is TGTGCCAGCAGAATGCCGGGACAGGGATCCGGGGCCAACGTCCTGACTTTC. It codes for CASRMPGQGSGANVLTF.

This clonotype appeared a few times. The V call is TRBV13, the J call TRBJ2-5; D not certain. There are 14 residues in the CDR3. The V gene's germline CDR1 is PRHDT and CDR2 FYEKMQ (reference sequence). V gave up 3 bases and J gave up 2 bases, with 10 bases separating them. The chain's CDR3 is CASSLRQNQETQYF. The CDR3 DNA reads TGTGCCAGCAGCTTGAGGCAGAATCAAGAGACCCAGTACTTC.

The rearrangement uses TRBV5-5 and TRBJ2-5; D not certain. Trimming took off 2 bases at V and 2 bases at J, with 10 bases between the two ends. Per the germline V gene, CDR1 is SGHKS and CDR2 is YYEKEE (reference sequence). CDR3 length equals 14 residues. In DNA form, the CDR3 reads TGTGCCAGCAGCTTTATTGGGTCACAAGAGACCCAGTACTTC. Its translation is CASSFIGSQETQYF.

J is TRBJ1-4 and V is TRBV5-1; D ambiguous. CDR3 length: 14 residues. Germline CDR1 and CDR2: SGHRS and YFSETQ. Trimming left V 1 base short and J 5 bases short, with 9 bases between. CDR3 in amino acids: CASSLLDQNEKLFF. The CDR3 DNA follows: TGCGCCAGCAGCTTGCTCGACCAGAATGAAAAACTGTTTTTT.

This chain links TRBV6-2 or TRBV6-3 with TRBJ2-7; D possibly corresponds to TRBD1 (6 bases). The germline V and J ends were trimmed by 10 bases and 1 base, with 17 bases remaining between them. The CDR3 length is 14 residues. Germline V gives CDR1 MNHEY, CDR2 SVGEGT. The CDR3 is CAIQETGLSYEQYF. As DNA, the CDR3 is TGTGCCATCCAAGAGACAGGACTTTCCTACGAGCAGTACTTC.

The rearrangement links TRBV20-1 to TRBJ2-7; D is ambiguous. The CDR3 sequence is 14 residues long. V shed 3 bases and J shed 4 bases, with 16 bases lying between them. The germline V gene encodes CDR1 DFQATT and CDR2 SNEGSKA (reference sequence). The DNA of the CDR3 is TGCAGTGCTAGTCAGGCAAATCGCCAGTACGAGCAGTACTTC. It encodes CSASQANRQYEQYF.

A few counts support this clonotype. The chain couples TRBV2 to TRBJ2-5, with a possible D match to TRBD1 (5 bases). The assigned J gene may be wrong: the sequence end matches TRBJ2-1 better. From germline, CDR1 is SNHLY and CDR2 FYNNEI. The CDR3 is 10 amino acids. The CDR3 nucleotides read TGTGCCAGCAGAGGGGCTGAGCAGTTCTTC. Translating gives CASRGAEQFF.

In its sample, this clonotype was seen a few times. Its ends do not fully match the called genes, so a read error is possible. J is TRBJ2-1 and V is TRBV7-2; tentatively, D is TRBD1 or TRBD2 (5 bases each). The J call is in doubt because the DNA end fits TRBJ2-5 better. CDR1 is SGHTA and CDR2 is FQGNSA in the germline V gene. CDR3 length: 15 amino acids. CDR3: CAGSLEEGPRETQYF. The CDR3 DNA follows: TGTGCCGGCAGCTTAGAAGAGGGGCCACGGGAGACCCAGTACTTC.

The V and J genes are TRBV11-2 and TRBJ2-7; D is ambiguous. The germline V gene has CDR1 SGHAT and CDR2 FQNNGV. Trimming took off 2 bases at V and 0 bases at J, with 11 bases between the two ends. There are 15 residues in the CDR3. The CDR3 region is CASSLNDLSSYEQYF. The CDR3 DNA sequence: TGTGCCAGCAGCTTAAATGACCTCAGCTCCTACGAGCAGTACTTC.

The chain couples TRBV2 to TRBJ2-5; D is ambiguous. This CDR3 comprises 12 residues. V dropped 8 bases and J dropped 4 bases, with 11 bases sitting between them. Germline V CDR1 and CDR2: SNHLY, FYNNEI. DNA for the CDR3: TGTGCCAGCGGGTTATTGGTAGAGACCCAGTACTTC. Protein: CASGLLVETQYF.

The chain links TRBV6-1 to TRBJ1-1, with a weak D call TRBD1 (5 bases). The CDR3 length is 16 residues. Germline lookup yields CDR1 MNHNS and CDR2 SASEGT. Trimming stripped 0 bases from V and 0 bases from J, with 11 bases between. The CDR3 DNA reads TGTGCCAGCAGTGAAGCTCTCCCAGGGATGAACACTGAAGCTTTCTTT. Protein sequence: CASSEALPGMNTEAFF.

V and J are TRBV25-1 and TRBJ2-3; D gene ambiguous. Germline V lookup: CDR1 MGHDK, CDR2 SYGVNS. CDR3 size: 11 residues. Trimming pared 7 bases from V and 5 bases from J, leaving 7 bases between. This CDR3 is CASTRLDTQYF. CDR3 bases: TGTGCCAGCACCCGATTAGATACGCAGTATTTT.

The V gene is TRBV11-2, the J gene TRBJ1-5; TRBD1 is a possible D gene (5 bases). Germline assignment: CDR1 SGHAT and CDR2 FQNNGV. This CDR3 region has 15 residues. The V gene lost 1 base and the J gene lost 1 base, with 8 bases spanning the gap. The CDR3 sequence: CASSLGQTSNQPQHF. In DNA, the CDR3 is TGTGCCAGCAGCTTAGGACAGACCAGCAATCAGCCCCAGCATTTT.

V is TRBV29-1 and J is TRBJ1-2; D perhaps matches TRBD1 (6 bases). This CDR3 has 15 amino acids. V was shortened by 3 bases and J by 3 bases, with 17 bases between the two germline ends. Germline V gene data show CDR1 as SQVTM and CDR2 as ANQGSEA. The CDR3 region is CSVDRQQGYDYGYTF. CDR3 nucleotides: TGCAGCGTTGACAGACAACAGGGATATGACTATGGCTACACCTTC.

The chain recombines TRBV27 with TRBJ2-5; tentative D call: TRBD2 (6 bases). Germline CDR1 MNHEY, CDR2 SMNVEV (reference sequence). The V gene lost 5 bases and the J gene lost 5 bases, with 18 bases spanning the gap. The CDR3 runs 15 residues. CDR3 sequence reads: CASSTGTYPGETQYF. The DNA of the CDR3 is TGTGCCAGCAGTACCGGGACTTACCCCGGGGAGACCCAGTACTTC.

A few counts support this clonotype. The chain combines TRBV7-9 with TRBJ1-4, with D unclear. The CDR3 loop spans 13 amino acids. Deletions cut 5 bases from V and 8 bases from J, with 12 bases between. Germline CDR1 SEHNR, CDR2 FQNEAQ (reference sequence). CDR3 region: CASSRPGREKLFF. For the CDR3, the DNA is TGTGCCAGCAGCCGCCCGGGCAGGGAAAAACTGTTTTTT. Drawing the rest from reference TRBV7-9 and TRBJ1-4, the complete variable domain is DTGVSQNPRHKITKRGQNVTFRCDPISEHNRLYWYRQTLGQGPEFLTYFQNEAQLEKSRLLSDRFSAERPKGSFSTLEIQRTEQGDSAMYLCASSRPGREKLFFGSGTQLSVL.

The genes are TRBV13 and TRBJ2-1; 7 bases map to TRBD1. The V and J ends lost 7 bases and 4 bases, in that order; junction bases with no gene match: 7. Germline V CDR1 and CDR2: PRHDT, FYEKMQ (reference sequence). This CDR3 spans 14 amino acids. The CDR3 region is CASKTGTVYNEQFF. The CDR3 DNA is TGTGCCAGCAAAACCGGGACAGTATACAATGAGCAGTTCTTC. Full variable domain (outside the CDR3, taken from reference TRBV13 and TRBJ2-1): AAGVIQSPRHLIKEKRETATLKCYPIPRHDTVYWYQQGPGQDPQFLISFYEKMQSDKGSIPDRFSAQQFSDYHSELNMSSLELGDSALYFCASKTGTVYNEQFFGPGTRLTVL.

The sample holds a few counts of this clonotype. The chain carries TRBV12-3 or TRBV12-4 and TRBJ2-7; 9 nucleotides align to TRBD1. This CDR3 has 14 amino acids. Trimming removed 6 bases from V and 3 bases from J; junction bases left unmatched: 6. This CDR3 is CASSSQGAGYEQYF. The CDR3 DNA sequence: TGTGCCAGCAGCTCACAGGGGGCAGGCTACGAGCAGTACTTC.

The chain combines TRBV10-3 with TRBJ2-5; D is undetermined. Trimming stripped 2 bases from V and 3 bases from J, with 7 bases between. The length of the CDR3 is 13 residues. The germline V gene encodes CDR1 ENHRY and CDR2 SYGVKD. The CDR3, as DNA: TGTGCCATCAGTGAGCTCGAGGAAGAGACCCAGTACTTC. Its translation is CAISELEEETQYF.

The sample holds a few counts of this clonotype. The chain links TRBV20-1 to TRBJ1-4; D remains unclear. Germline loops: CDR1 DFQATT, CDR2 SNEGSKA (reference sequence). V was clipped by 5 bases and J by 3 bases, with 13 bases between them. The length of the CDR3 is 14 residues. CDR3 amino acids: CSAPYLGANEKLFF. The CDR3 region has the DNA TGCAGTGCTCCGTATTTGGGAGCTAATGAAAAACTGTTTTTT.